This T cell receptor beta chain was profiled in a study of blood T cell repertoires in COVID-19. Study background: Specimens from acute and convalescent COVID-19 originated in the United States, Italy and Spain.

CDR1 and CDR2 from the germline V gene are LNHNV and YYDKDF (reference sequence). This CDR3 comprises 15 residues. The J segment lost 6 bases and the V segment lost 2 bases, leaving 9 bases of the junction unmatched. Study processing details: For nucleated cells, counts were estimated from reference gene primer amplification. The assay was immunoSEQ multiplex PCR, and TCRdb's table has in-frame clones only and misses some. V and J calls and clone size are as listed in that table; D and trimming were resolved from the DNA. The repertoire holds 200,000 to 250,000 clones, with 80% to 90% as singletons. This clone was observed once.

V and J are TRBV15 and TRBJ2-5, with 7 bases fitting TRBD2. The sequencing sample was made of peripheral blood. The clonotype comes from a woman over 75 with acute or convalescent COVID-19. The CDR3, as DNA: TGTGCCACCAGCAGATATGCGGGAGCCGCGCAGACCCAGTACTTC. Its protein product is CATSRYAGAAQTQYF.